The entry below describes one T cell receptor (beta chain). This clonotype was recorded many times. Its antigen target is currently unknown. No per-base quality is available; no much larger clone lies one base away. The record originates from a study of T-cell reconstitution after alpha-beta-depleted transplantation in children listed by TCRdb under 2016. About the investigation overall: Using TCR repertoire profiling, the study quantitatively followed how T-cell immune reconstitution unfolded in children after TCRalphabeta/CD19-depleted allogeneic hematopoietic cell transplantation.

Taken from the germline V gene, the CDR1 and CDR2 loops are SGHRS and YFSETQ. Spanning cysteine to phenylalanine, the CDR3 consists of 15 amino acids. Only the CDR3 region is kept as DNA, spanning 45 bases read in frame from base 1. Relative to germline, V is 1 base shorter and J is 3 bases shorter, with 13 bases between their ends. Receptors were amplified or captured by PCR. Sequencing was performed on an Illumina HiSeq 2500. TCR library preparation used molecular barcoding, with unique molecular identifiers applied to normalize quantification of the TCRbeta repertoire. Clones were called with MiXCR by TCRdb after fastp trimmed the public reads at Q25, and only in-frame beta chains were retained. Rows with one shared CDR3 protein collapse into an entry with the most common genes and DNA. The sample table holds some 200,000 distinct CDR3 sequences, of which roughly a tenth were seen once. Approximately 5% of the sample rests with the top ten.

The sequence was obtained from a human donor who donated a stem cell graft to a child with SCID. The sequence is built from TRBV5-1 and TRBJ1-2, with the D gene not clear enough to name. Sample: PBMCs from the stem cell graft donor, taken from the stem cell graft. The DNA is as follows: TGCGCCAGCAGCTTGTTGGGAGATTCCGACTATGGCTACACCTTC. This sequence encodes CASSLLGDSDYGYTF.